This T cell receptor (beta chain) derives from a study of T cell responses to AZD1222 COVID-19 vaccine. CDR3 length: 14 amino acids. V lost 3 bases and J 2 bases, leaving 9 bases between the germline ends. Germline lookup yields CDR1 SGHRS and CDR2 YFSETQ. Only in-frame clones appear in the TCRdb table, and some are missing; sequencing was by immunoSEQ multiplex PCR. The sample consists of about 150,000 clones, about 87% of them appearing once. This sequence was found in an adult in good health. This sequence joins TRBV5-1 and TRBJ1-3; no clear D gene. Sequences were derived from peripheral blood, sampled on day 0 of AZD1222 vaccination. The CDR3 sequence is CASSSGSAGNTIYF. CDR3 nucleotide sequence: TGCGCCAGCAGCTCAGGTAGTGCTGGAAACACCATATATTTT.